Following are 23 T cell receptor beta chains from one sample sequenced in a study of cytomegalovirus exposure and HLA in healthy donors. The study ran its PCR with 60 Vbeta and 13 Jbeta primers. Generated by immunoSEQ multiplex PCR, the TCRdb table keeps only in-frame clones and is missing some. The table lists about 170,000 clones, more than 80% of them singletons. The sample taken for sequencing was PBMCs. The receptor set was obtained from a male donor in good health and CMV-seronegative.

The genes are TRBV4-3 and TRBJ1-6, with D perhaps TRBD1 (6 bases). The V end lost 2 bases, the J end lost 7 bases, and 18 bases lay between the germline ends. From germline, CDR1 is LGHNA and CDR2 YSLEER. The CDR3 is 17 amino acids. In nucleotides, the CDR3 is TGCGCCAGCAGCCAAATTATTGGGGGCCGAGGGAATTCACCCCTCCACTTT. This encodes CASSQIIGGRGNSPLHF.

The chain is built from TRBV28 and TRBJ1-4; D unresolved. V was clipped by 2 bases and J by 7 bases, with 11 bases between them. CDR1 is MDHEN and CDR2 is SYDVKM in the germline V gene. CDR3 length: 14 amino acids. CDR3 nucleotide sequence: TGTGCCAGCAGTTTACGACCTCCGGGTGAAAAACTGTTTTTT. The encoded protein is CASSLRPPGEKLFF.

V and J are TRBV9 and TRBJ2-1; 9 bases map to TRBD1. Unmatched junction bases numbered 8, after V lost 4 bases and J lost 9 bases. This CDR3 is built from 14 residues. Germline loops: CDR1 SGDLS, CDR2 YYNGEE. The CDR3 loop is CASSRQGGLAEQFF. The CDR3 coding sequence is TGTGCCAGCAGCCGACAGGGGGGCCTGGCTGAGCAGTTCTTC.

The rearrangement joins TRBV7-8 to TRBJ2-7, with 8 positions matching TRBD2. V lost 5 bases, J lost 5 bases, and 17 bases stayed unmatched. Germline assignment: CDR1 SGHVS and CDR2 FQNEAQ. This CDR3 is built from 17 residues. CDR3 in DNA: TGTGCCAGCAGCCCACAGGAGGAGTCGCGGGAGGTCGACGAGCAGTACTTC. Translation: CASSPQEESREVDEQYF.

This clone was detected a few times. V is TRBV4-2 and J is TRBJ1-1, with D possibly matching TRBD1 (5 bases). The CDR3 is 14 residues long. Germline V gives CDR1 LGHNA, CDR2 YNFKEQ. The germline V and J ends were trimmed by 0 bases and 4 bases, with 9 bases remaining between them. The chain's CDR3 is CASSQDLGGTEAFF. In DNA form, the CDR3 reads TGTGCCAGCAGCCAAGATTTGGGGGGCACTGAAGCTTTCTTT.

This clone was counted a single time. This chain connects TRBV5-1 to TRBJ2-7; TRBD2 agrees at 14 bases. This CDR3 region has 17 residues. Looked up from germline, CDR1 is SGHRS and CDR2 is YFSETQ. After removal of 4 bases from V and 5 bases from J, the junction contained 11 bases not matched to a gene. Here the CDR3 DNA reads TGCGCCAGCAGCCATGGACTAGCGGGAGGACTTGGGAACGAGCAGTACTTC. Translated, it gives CASSHGLAGGLGNEQYF.

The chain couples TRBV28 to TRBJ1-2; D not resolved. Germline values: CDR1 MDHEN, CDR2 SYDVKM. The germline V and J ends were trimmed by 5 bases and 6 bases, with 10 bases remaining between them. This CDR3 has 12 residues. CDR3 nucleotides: TGTGCCAGCAGTGCCAACTTCCATGGCTACACCTTC. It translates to CASSANFHGYTF.

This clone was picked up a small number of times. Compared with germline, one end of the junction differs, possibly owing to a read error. CDR3 nucleotide sequence: TGTGCCAGCAGCTTAGCTTCGGGTAGGATCTACGATGAGCAGTTCTTC. Encoded protein: CASSLASGRIYDEQFF. The gene calls are TRBV7-9 and TRBJ2-1; D is undetermined. The CDR3 is made up of 16 amino acids. Looked up from germline, CDR1 is SEHNR and CDR2 is FQNEAQ (reference sequence).

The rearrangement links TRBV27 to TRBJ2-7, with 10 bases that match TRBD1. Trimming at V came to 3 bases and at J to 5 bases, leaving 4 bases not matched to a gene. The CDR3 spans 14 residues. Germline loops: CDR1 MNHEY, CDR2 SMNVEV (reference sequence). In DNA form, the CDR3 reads TGTGCCAGCAGTTTGGGACAGGGGCTGGACGAGCAGTACTTC. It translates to CASSLGQGLDEQYF.

The CDR3 DNA reads as TGTGCCAGCAGTTTATTATCCCGGGACAGGTTGTACAATGAGCAGTTCTTC. Translated, it gives CASSLLSRDRLYNEQFF. The chain couples TRBV27 to TRBJ2-1; 8 nucleotides line up with TRBD1. J was trimmed by 4 bases and V by 1 base; bases with no gene match: 9. Germline V lookup: CDR1 MNHEY, CDR2 SMNVEV (reference sequence). The CDR3 loop spans 17 amino acids.

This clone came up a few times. The CDR3 loop reads CASSLEDRGVLNTEAFF. The CDR3 region has the DNA TGCGCCAGCAGCTTGGAGGACAGGGGAGTCTTGAACACTGAAGCTTTCTTT. The chain uses TRBV5-1 and TRBJ1-1, with TRBD1 identical over 9 bases. The junction had 6 bases not matched to a gene; V was cut back by 0 bases and J by 0 bases. The CDR3 contains 17 residues. Germline CDR1 and CDR2: SGHRS and YFSETQ.

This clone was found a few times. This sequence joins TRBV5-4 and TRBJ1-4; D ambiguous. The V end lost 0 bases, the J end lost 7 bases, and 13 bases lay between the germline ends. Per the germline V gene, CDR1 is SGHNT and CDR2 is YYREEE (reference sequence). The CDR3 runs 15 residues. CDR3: CASSLGGRASEKLFF. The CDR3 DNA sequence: TGTGCCAGCAGCTTGGGTGGGAGGGCGAGTGAAAAACTGTTTTTT.

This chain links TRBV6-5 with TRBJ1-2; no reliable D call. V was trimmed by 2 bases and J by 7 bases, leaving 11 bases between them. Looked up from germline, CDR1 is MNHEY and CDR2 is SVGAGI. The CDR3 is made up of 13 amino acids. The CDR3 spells CASSYAVSGGYTF. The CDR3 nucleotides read TGTGCCAGCAGTTACGCGGTTTCGGGTGGCTACACCTTC.

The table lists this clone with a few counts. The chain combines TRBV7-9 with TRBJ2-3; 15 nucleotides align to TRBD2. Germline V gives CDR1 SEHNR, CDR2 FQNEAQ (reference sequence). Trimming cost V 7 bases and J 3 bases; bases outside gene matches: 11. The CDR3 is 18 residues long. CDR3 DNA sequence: TGTGCCAGCACCCGAAAATCGGGACTAGCGGGAGGAACAGATACGCAGTATTTT. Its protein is CASTRKSGLAGGTDTQYF.

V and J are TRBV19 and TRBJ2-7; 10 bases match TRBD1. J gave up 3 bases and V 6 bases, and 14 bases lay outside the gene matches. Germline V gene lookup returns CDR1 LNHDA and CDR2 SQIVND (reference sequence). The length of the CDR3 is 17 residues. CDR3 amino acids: CASRPNRQGARVYEQYF. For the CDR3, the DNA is TGTGCCAGTAGACCAAACCGACAGGGGGCAAGGGTCTACGAGCAGTACTTC.

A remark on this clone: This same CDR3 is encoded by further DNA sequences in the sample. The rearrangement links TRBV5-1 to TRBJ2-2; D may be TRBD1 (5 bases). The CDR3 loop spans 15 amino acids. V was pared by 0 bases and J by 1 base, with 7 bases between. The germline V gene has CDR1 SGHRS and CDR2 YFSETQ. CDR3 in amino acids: CASSLGQGNTGELFF. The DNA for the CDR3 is TGCGCCAGCAGCTTGGGGCAGGGGAACACCGGGGAGCTGTTTTTT.

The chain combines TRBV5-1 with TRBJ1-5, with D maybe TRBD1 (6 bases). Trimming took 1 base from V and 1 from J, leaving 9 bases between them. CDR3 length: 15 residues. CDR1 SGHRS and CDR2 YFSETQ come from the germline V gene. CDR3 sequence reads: CASSLNQGSNQPQHF. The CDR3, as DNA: TGCGCCAGCAGCTTGAACCAGGGGAGCAATCAGCCCCAGCATTTT. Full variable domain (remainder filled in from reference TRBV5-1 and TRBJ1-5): KAGVTQTPRYLIKTRGQQVTLSCSPISGHRSVSWYQQTPGQGLQFLFEYFSETQRNKGNFPGRFSGRQFSNSRSEMNVSTLELGDSALYLCASSLNQGSNQPQHFGDGTRLSIL.

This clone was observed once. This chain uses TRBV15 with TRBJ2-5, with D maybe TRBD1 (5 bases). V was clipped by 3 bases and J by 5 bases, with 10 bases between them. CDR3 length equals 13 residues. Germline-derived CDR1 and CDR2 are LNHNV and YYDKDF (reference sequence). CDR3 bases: TGTGCCACCAGCAGCGGACAAGGCGAGACCCAGTACTTC. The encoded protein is CATSSGQGETQYF.

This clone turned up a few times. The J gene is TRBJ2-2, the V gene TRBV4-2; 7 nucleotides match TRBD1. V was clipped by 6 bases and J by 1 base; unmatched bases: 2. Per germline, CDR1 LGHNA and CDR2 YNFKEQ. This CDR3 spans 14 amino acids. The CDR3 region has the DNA TGTGCCAGCAGACGACAGGGGAACACCGGGGAGCTGTTTTTT. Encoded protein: CASRRQGNTGELFF.

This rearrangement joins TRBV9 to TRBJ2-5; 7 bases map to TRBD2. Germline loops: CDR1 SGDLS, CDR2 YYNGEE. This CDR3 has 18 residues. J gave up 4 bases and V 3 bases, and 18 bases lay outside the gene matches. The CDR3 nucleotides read TGTGCCAGCAGCGCTGGACTAGTACGGGGGTTTTATGGAGAGACCCAGTACTTC. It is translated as CASSAGLVRGFYGETQYF.

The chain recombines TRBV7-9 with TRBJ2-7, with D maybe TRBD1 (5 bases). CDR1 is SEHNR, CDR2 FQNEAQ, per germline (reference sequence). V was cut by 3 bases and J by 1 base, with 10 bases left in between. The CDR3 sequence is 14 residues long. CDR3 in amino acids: CASSFQGGSYEQYF. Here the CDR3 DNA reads TGTGCCAGCAGCTTCCAGGGTGGGTCCTACGAGCAGTACTTC.

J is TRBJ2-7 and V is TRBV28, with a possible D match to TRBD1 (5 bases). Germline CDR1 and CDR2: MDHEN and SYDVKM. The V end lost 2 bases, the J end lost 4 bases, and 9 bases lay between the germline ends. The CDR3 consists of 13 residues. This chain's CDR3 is CASSLTGKYEQYF. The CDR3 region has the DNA TGTGCCAGCAGTTTAACAGGAAAATACGAGCAGTACTTC.

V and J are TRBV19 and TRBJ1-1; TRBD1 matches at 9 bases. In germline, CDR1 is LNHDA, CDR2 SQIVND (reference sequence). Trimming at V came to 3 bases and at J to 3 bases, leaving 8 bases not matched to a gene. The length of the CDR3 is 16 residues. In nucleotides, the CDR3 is TGTGCCAGTAGTATTGAACAGGGGGCGCGGGACACTGAAGCTTTCTTT. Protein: CASSIEQGARDTEAFF.